The 18 T cell receptor beta chains below were found in one sample sequenced in a study of blood T cell repertoires in COVID-19. The data were produced by immunoSEQ multiplex PCR, yet TCRdb's version contains in-frame clones alone and is incomplete. This sample has more than 90,000 clones, with roughly nine tenths found just once. The material sequenced was peripheral blood. These receptors came from a man aged 50 to 59 with acute or convalescent COVID-19.

The V gene is TRBV30, the J gene TRBJ1-6; perhaps TRBD1 as D (5 bases). Germline values: CDR1 GTSNPN, CDR2 SVGIG (reference sequence). The CDR3 runs 13 residues. Trimming removed 0 bases at V and 7 bases at J, with 7 bases between. The CDR3 here is CAWSVPGNSPLHF. The CDR3, as DNA: TGTGCCTGGAGTGTACCAGGGAATTCACCCCTCCACTTT. Based on the CDR3 plus reference TRBV30 and TRBJ1-6, the full variable domain is SQTIHQWPATLVQPVGSPLSLECTVEGTSNPNLYWYRQAAGRGLQLLFYSVGIGQISSEVPQNLSASRPQDRQFILSSKKLLLSDSGFYLCAWSVPGNSPLHFGNGTRLTVT.

The rearrangement links TRBV5-1 to TRBJ2-1, with a possible D match to TRBD1 (6 bases). Germline lookup yields CDR1 SGHRS and CDR2 YFSETQ. The CDR3 extends over 13 amino acids. Trimming left V 4 bases short and J 5 bases short, with 10 bases between. In DNA form, the CDR3 reads TGCGCCAGCAGCGCCGGACAGCACAATGAGCAGTTCTTC. Its translation: CASSAGQHNEQFF.

Only one count was recorded for this clone. The chain carries TRBV10-1 and TRBJ1-2, with a weak D call TRBD1 (6 bases). There are 15 residues in the CDR3. In germline, CDR1 is WNHNN, CDR2 SYGVQD (reference sequence). V lost 7 bases to trimming and J lost 0 bases, with 15 bases between them. DNA for the CDR3: TGCGCCAGCACCCGGGACACAGGAGCTAACTATGGCTACACCTTC. As protein: CASTRDTGANYGYTF.

The rearrangement joins TRBV20-1 to TRBJ1-1, with unresolved D. The germline V and J ends were trimmed by 3 bases and 7 bases, with 9 bases remaining between them. Germline assignment: CDR1 DFQATT and CDR2 SNEGSKA (reference sequence). This CDR3 spans 11 amino acids. CDR3 DNA: TGCAGTGCTAGCCCAGGAGGTGAAGCTTTCTTT. It codes for CSASPGGEAFF.

The rearrangement links TRBV20-1 to TRBJ2-7; D is unresolved. The germline CDR1 and CDR2 sequences are DFQATT and SNEGSKA (reference sequence). This CDR3 has 11 amino acids. The V gene lost 0 bases and the J gene lost 9 bases, with 9 bases spanning the gap. The CDR3 region is CSARDRLVQYF. The CDR3, as DNA: TGCAGTGCTAGAGACAGGCTGGTGCAGTACTTC.

This chain joins TRBV11-3 and TRBJ2-3; 9 bases agree with TRBD1. The V and J ends lost 5 bases and 3 bases, in that order; junction bases with no gene match: 6. The CDR3 is 15 amino acids. Per germline, CDR1 SGHNT and CDR2 YENEEA. The CDR3 bases are TGTGCCAGCAGCCCGGACAGGGGCGAAACAGATACGCAGTATTTT. It specifies CASSPDRGETDTQYF.

This chain uses TRBV2 with TRBJ2-1; 9 bases match TRBD2. V was clipped by 0 bases and J by 12 bases; unmatched bases: 6. CDR3 length equals 14 residues. Germline loops: CDR1 SNHLY, CDR2 FYNNEI. The CDR3 region has the DNA TGTGCCAGCAGTGAAGCGGCGGGGGGGCAGTGGCAGTTCTTC. This encodes CASSEAAGGQWQFF. The variable domain in full, with the rest retrieved from reference TRBV2 and TRBJ2-1, is EPEVTQTPSHQVTQMGQEVILRCVPISNHLYFYWYRQILGQKVEFLVSFYNNEISEKSEIFDDQFSVERPDGSNFTLKIRSTKLEDSAMYFCASSEAAGGQWQFFGPGTRLTVL.

V gene TRBV5-3 combines with J gene TRBJ1-4, with D possibly matching TRBD1 (5 bases). TRBV5-3 is an ORF, and what it does is uncertain. This CDR3 region has 15 residues. V shed 5 bases and J shed 0 bases, with 11 bases lying between them. CDR3 nucleotides: TGTGCCAGAAGTTATGTAGGGGCAACTAATGAAAAACTGTTTTTT. This encodes CARSYVGATNEKLFF.

There are a few counts of this clone. The gene calls are TRBV19 and TRBJ1-2; 7 bases fit TRBD1. V dropped 4 bases and J dropped 5; count of bases not matched to a gene: 4. Germline CDR1 reads LNHDA; CDR2 reads SQIVND (reference sequence). The CDR3 runs to 13 residues. CDR3 sequence: CASSTTGWYGYTF. The CDR3 DNA reads TGTGCCAGTAGTACGACAGGGTGGTATGGCTACACCTTC.

This chain links TRBV6-2 or TRBV6-3 with TRBJ1-3; D remains unclear. This CDR3 is built from 16 residues. Germline V gives CDR1 MNHEY, CDR2 SVGEGT. V was cut by 4 bases and J by 0 bases, with 13 bases left in between. The CDR3 DNA sequence: TGTGCCAGCAGTTTCCAACTTACCAACTCTGGAAACACCATATATTTT. Its translation is CASSFQLTNSGNTIYF.

The chain has TRBV5-6 and TRBJ2-7, with D possibly matching TRBD2 (5 bases). V lost 2 bases to trimming and J lost 0 bases, with 9 bases between them. The CDR3 totals 14 residues. Germline CDR1 and CDR2: SGHDT and YYEEEE. The chain's CDR3 is CASSFWRSSYEQYF. The CDR3 DNA reads TGTGCCAGCAGCTTTTGGAGGAGCTCCTACGAGCAGTACTTC.

The chain uses TRBV7-8 and TRBJ2-7; maybe TRBD1 (5 bases). V was pared by 0 bases and J by 4 bases, with 16 bases between. This CDR3 region has 16 residues. Germline assignment: CDR1 SGHVS and CDR2 FQNEAQ. The CDR3 coding sequence is TGTGCCAGCAGCTTAGCGCAACAAACCAGGGTGTACGAGCAGTACTTC. Protein sequence: CASSLAQQTRVYEQYF.

The chain uses TRBV5-1 and TRBJ1-1, with TRBD1 matching over 8 bases. CDR3 length: 14 amino acids. V dropped 1 base and J dropped 1; count of bases not matched to a gene: 0. CDR1 and CDR2 from the germline V gene are SGHRS and YFSETQ. The CDR3 spells CASSLQGANTEAFF. In nucleotides, the CDR3 is TGCGCCAGCAGCTTGCAGGGGGCGAACACTGAAGCTTTCTTT.

This chain links TRBV2 with TRBJ1-1; D is possibly TRBD1 (5 bases). Germline V gene lookup returns CDR1 SNHLY and CDR2 FYNNEI. With 3 bases removed from V and 4 bases from J, the gap between germline ends came to 9 bases. The CDR3 is made up of 13 amino acids. The DNA of the CDR3 is TGTGCCAGCAGTGAGGAGGGGTTCACTGAAGCTTTCTTT. As protein: CASSEEGFTEAFF.

The V and J genes are TRBV24-1 and TRBJ2-7; weak D call: TRBD1 (7 bases). The CDR3 extends over 12 amino acids. Per germline, CDR1 KGHDR and CDR2 SFDVKD. The V and J ends lost 10 bases and 2 bases respectively, with 11 bases between them. This CDR3 is CATAGTAYEQYF. The DNA for the CDR3 is TGTGCCACGGCGGGGACAGCCTACGAGCAGTACTTC.

The chain uses TRBV4-2 and TRBJ1-5, with D hard to call. This CDR3 is 16 amino acids long. Deletions cut 1 base from V and 7 bases from J, with 17 bases between. Germline V gene lookup returns CDR1 LGHNA and CDR2 YNFKEQ. The CDR3 bases are TGTGCCAGCAGCCAAGTGGTAAATGAGGGCGAACAGCCCCAGCATTTT. Protein sequence: CASSQVVNEGEQPQHF.

The chain links TRBV13 to TRBJ2-2; 9 positions match TRBD1. Germline loops: CDR1 PRHDT, CDR2 FYEKMQ (reference sequence). Losses at the gene ends were 2 bases for V and 3 bases for J; bases not matched to a gene: 16. The CDR3 runs 20 residues. The CDR3 reads CASSLLIERGQGLYTGELFF. The CDR3 region has the DNA TGTGCCAGCAGCTTACTAATCGAGCGGGGACAGGGATTATACACCGGGGAGCTGTTTTTT.

The chain employs TRBV11-3 and TRBJ1-6, with D tentatively TRBD1 (5 bases). Trimming stripped 1 base from V and 7 bases from J, with 11 bases between. Per the germline V gene, CDR1 is SGHNT and CDR2 is YENEEA. The CDR3 is made up of 15 amino acids. The DNA for the CDR3 is TGTGCCAGCAGCTTAGTCCCAGGGCTCAATTCACCCCTCCACTTT. Translation gives CASSLVPGLNSPLHF. The variable domain in full, completed from reference TRBV11-3 and TRBJ1-6, reads EAGVVQSPRYKIIEKKQPVAFWCNPISGHNTLYWYLQNLGQGPELLIRYENEEAVDDSQLPKDRFSAERLKGVDSTLKIQPAELGDSAVYLCASSLVPGLNSPLHFGNGTRLTVT.